One sample yielded the 12 T cell receptor beta chains listed below, sequenced in a study of a mutant IDH1 vaccine in newly diagnosed glioma. These receptors have no identified antigens. Clones were sequenced by immunoSEQ multiplex PCR, and TCRdb holds only the in-frame ones, with some missing. The data hold around 30,000 clones, with more than 65% observed a single time. Time point indicated: week 47, end of study. A single vaccine dose contained 300 ug of mutant IDH1 20-mer peptide, and topical imiquimod was used with it. Sample: PBMCs, taken from a glioma patient whose treatment included an IDH1 peptide vaccine. Receptor source: a young man with glioma.

The rearrangement joins TRBV19 to TRBJ1-2; no definite D call. The germline V gene has CDR1 LNHDA and CDR2 SQIVND (reference sequence). This CDR3 has 13 amino acids. With 6 bases removed from V and 4 bases from J, the gap between germline ends came to 12 bases. This CDR3 reads CASRLGGLYGYTF. In DNA form, the CDR3 reads TGTGCCAGTAGGCTTGGTGGACTCTATGGCTACACCTTC.

By share, this clone counts as medium-sized (0.01 to 0.1%). The gene calls are TRBV27 and TRBJ1-1, with D tentatively TRBD1 (6 bases). In germline, CDR1 is MNHEY, CDR2 SMNVEV (reference sequence). The CDR3 is 13 residues long. Trimming pared 5 bases from V and 4 bases from J, leaving 11 bases between. The CDR3 DNA is TGTGCCAGCAGTCTACAGGGCCCCACTGAAGCTTTCTTT. Translating gives CASSLQGPTEAFF.

This clone occurred once. The V gene is TRBV4-1, the J gene TRBJ2-1, with no clear D. The CDR3 runs 15 residues. Germline V lookup: CDR1 MGHRA, CDR2 YSYEKL. Trimming removed 2 bases from V and 6 bases from J, with 14 bases in between. In DNA, the CDR3 is TGCGCCAGCAGCCAAAGATCTCCTGCGTCCAATGAGCAGTTCTTC. Its protein product is CASSQRSPASNEQFF.

The chain carries TRBV7-9 and TRBJ2-7; TRBD2 matches 14 bases. This CDR3 spans 15 amino acids. Germline V gene lookup returns CDR1 SEHNR and CDR2 FQNEAQ (reference sequence). V lost 5 bases to trimming and J lost 4 bases; unmatched junction nucleotides: 4. The CDR3 region has the DNA TGTGCCAGCAGCCCGGGACTAGCGGGAGTGTACGAGCAGTACTTC. Translating it yields CASSPGLAGVYEQYF.

This clone was seen more than once but under ten times. CDR3 coding DNA: TGTGCCAGTGGTTGGGGAACTAATGAAAAACTGTTTTTT. Its protein is CASGWGTNEKLFF. The V call is TRBV19, the J call TRBJ1-4; D call uncertain. Germline-derived CDR1 and CDR2 are LNHDA and SQIVND (reference sequence). Trimming took off 8 bases at V and 1 base at J, with 8 bases between the two ends. The CDR3 spans 13 residues. Full variable domain (outside the CDR3, taken from reference TRBV19 and TRBJ1-4): DGGITQSPKYLFRKEGQNVTLSCEQNLNHDAMYWYRQDPGQGLRLIYYSQIVNDFQKGDIAEGYSVSREKKESFPLTVTSAQKNPTAFYLCASGWGTNEKLFFGSGTQLSVL.

The chain is built from TRBV5-1 and TRBJ1-1; 10 nucleotides line up with TRBD1. Germline V gives CDR1 SGHRS, CDR2 YFSETQ. This CDR3 contains 15 residues. After removal of 3 bases from V and 0 bases from J, the junction contained 2 bases not matched to a gene. The CDR3 is CASSSGTGVNTEAFF. The CDR3 bases are TGCGCCAGCAGCTCCGGGACAGGGGTGAACACTGAAGCTTTCTTT.

This rearrangement joins TRBV6-1 to TRBJ2-7; D gene ambiguous. CDR1 and CDR2 from the germline V gene are MNHNS and SASEGT. Deletions cut 3 bases from V and 6 bases from J, with 12 bases between. The CDR3 covers 13 residues. CDR3 nucleotides: TGTGCCAGCAGTGAGGGGAATCTGCTCGAGCAGTACTTC. As protein: CASSEGNLLEQYF.

J is TRBJ1-3 and V is TRBV14; D is undetermined. With 5 bases removed from V and 1 base from J, the gap between germline ends came to 9 bases. Germline V CDR1 and CDR2: SGHDN, FVKESK. The CDR3 loop spans 14 amino acids. The DNA for the CDR3 is TGTGCCAGCAGCTCCGGGGAATCTGGAAACACCATATATTTT. Translating it yields CASSSGESGNTIYF.

CDR3 amino acids: CASKEILNSPLHF. The CDR3 DNA follows: TGTGCCAGTAAAGAGATACTTAATTCACCCCTCCACTTT. This rearrangement joins TRBV19 to TRBJ1-6; D call uncertain. Trimming left V 7 bases short and J 6 bases short, with 10 bases between. Per the germline V gene, CDR1 is LNHDA and CDR2 is SQIVND (reference sequence). The CDR3 contains 13 residues.

This clone was seen more than once but under ten times. The rearrangement links TRBV30 to TRBJ1-1; a weak D match, TRBD1 (6 bases). Per the germline V gene, CDR1 is GTSNPN and CDR2 is SVGIG (reference sequence). Trimming shortened V by 0 bases and J by 0 bases, and 17 bases separated the two germline ends. The length of the CDR3 is 17 residues. The CDR3 DNA follows: TGTGCCTGGAGTGTCTTGACAGGCTATTACATGAACACTGAAGCTTTCTTT. Protein: CAWSVLTGYYMNTEAFF.

The rearrangement uses TRBV2 and TRBJ2-3; 8 bases are a match to TRBD1. Germline CDR1 and CDR2: SNHLY and FYNNEI. V shed 4 bases and J 0 bases; nucleotides not matched to a gene: 6. This CDR3 spans 16 amino acids. This CDR3 is CASSADRGLSTDTQYF. CDR3 DNA: TGTGCCAGCAGTGCCGACAGGGGCCTCAGCACAGATACGCAGTATTTT. Filled out from reference TRBV2 and TRBJ2-3, the complete variable domain reads EPEVTQTPSHQVTQMGQEVILRCVPISNHLYFYWYRQILGQKVEFLVSFYNNEISEKSEIFDDQFSVERPDGSNFTLKIRSTKLEDSAMYFCASSADRGLSTDTQYFGPGTRLTVL.

In its sample, this clone was seen once. The chain combines TRBV27 with TRBJ2-1; 7 nucleotides match TRBD1. Germline CDR1 MNHEY, CDR2 SMNVEV (reference sequence). The CDR3 runs to 13 residues. With 6 bases clipped from V and 3 bases from J, the junction kept 2 bases outside the gene matches. The CDR3 protein is CASRGTDYNEQFF. The CDR3 DNA sequence: TGTGCCAGCAGGGGGACAGACTACAATGAGCAGTTCTTC.